The T cell receptor beta chain under discussion was sequenced for a study of shared clonotypes between healthy human individuals. Produced via immunoSEQ multiplex PCR; TCRdb's table is partial and in-frame only. Among about 2,200,000 clones listed, about 92% were seen once. Naive CD8 isolation took CD45RO-negative cells positively selected for CCR7 and excluded terminally differentiated effector memory CD45RA+ cells. The specimen sequenced was naive CD8+ T cells from PBMCs. The receptor was derived from a man between 18 and 35 years old in good health. Some clones in this sample may be carry-over from other donors' samples.

CDR3: CASSRPGQGYNEQFF. DNA of the CDR3: TGTGCCAGCAGTCGACCGGGACAGGGCTACAATGAGCAGTTCTTC. V is TRBV27 and J is TRBJ2-1; TRBD1 matches at 9 bases. The CDR3 runs to 15 residues. Germline V gene sequence: CDR1 MNHEY, CDR2 SMNVEV (reference sequence). V shed 5 bases, J shed 3 bases, and the junction held 5 bases outside the gene matches.